These 25 T cell receptor beta chains share one sample of origin, sequenced in a study of T cell repertoires in cytomegalovirus infection. Which antigens these TCRs recognize remains unknown. TCRdb reprocessed the reads with MiXCR, giving one entry per CDR3 protein. The sample has approximately 270,000 distinct CDR3 sequences, under 25% seen once. Material: cultured PBMCs, obtained from culture after CMV antigen stimulation. Receptors were obtained from a human donor in good health (CMV status not recorded). Some clones in this sample may be carry-over from other donors' samples.

This clonotype came up many times. The chain couples TRBV7-2 to TRBJ2-7, with 9 bases matching TRBD2. Germline CDR1 and CDR2: SGHTA and FQGNSA. Unmatched junction bases numbered 7, after V lost 0 bases and J lost 4 bases. The CDR3 consists of 16 residues. CDR3 residues: CASSLAGGRAMYEQYV. The CDR3, as DNA: TGTGCCAGCAGCTTAGCTGGCGGGAGGGCCATGTACGAGCAGTACGTC.

This chain uses TRBV10-2 with TRBJ2-7; D is ambiguous. V was clipped by 3 bases and J by 6 bases, with 6 bases between them. CDR1 and CDR2 from the germline V gene are WSHSY and SAAADI. The CDR3 consists of 11 residues. The CDR3 protein is CASSDYGEQYV. CDR3 bases: TGCGCCAGCAGTGATTACGGCGAGCAGTACGTC.

This clonotype has a count of ten or more. The chain carries TRBV12-3 or TRBV12-4 and TRBJ2-1, with TRBD2 identical over 7 bases. This CDR3 spans 16 amino acids. V gave up 1 base and J gave up 4 bases; unmatched junction bases: 7. CDR3 amino acids: CASSLGLGRMYNEQFF. CDR3 nucleotide sequence: TGTGCCAGCAGTTTAGGTCTCGGGAGGATGTACAATGAGCAGTTCTTC.

CDR3 loop: CAWSAAQGFFNEQFF. The CDR3 DNA follows: TGTGCCTGGAGTGCAGCACAGGGGTTTTTCAATGAGCAGTTCTTC. V is TRBV30 and J is TRBJ2-1; 7 bases align to TRBD1. CDR1 and CDR2 from the germline V gene are GTSNPN and SVGIG (reference sequence). Trimming at V came to 1 base and at J to 6 bases, leaving 9 bases not matched to a gene. CDR3 size: 15 residues.

This clonotype was found many times. V is TRBV7-9 and J is TRBJ2-5; TRBD1 matches at 7 bases. J gave up 4 bases and V 0 bases, and 8 bases lay outside the gene matches. CDR1 SEHNR and CDR2 FQNEAQ come from the germline V gene (reference sequence). The CDR3 totals 16 residues. The CDR3 loop is CASSLARGAGGETQYF. The CDR3, as DNA: TGTGCCAGCAGCTTAGCGCGTGGAGCAGGGGGAGAGACCCAGTACTTC.

In its sample, this clonotype was seen many times. This chain connects TRBV12-3 or TRBV12-4 to TRBJ1-5; tentatively, D is TRBD1 (5 bases). This CDR3 comprises 14 residues. Trimming took 6 bases from V and 0 from J, leaving 9 bases between them. The CDR3 DNA sequence: TGTGCCAGCAGAACCGGGGCTAGCAATCAGCCCCAGCATTTT. This translates into CASRTGASNQPQHF.

This chain joins TRBV27 and TRBJ2-1; TRBD1 matches at 8 bases. The germline gives CDR1 MNHEY, CDR2 SMNVEV (reference sequence). The CDR3 is made up of 15 amino acids. Trimming cost V 0 bases and J 8 bases; bases outside gene matches: 6. CDR3 sequence reads: CASSLSWQGAYEQFF. In DNA, the CDR3 is TGTGCCAGCAGTTTATCGTGGCAGGGGGCCTATGAGCAGTTCTTC.

CDR3 bases: TGCAGTGCACTAGCGGGCGCCTACGAGCAGTACGTC. Protein product: CSALAGAYEQYV. The chain is built from TRBV20-1 and TRBJ2-7; 9 positions match TRBD2. Germline assignment: CDR1 DFQATT and CDR2 SNEGSKA (reference sequence). This CDR3 contains 12 residues. Trimming cost V 6 bases and J 2 bases; bases outside gene matches: 2.

The chain employs TRBV5-4 and TRBJ1-2; D unresolved. V was trimmed by 0 bases and J by 6 bases, leaving 18 bases between them. CDR3 length: 16 residues. Germline V gene data show CDR1 as SGHNT and CDR2 as YYREEE (reference sequence). The CDR3 sequence: CASSLVGRLGENGYTF. The CDR3 DNA reads TGTGCCAGCAGCTTGGTTGGTCGCCTCGGGGAGAATGGCTACACCTTC.

In its sample, this clonotype was seen a few times. V usage is TRBV7-8 and J usage is TRBJ2-5; 12 bases align to TRBD2. J lost 5 bases, V lost 4 bases, and 14 bases had no gene match. CDR1 is SGHVS, CDR2 FQNEAQ, per germline. The CDR3 loop spans 18 amino acids. CDR3 protein: CASSSTYGLAGLGETQYF. DNA of the CDR3: TGTGCCAGCAGCTCCACCTACGGACTAGCGGGACTAGGGGAGACCCAGTACTTC.

This clonotype was counted only a few times. The chain combines TRBV19 with TRBJ2-2; no definite D call. The CDR3 totals 15 residues. V lost 2 bases and J 0 bases, leaving 7 bases between the germline ends. CDR1 is LNHDA, CDR2 SQIVND, per germline (reference sequence). This chain's CDR3 is CASSIRAANTGELFF. CDR3 coding DNA: TGTGCCAGTAGTATAAGGGCCGCGAACACCGGGGAGCTGTTTTTT. The variable domain in full, completed from reference TRBV19 and TRBJ2-2, reads DGGITQSPKYLFRKEGQNVTLSCEQNLNHDAMYWYRQDPGQGLRLIYYSQIVNDFQKGDIAEGYSVSREKKESFPLTVTSAQKNPTAFYLCASSIRAANTGELFFGEGSRLTVL.

This clonotype was detected only a few times. The CDR3 DNA reads as TGTGCCAGTAGTATAGATCGAGAGGACAGAGCGACTCCCTACAATGAGCAGTTCTTC. Protein sequence: CASSIDREDRATPYNEQFF. V is TRBV19 and J is TRBJ2-1; D may be TRBD1 (6 bases). The germline V and J ends were trimmed by 0 bases and 2 bases, with 20 bases remaining between them. CDR1 and CDR2 (germline): LNHDA, SQIVND (reference sequence). The CDR3 runs 19 residues.

In this sample, this clonotype turned up a few times. The rearrangement links TRBV7-6 to TRBJ2-7, with D maybe TRBD1 (5 bases). Trimming took 4 bases from V and 5 from J, leaving 12 bases between them. The CDR3 extends over 13 amino acids. Germline V gene data show CDR1 as SGHVS and CDR2 as FNYEAQ. The CDR3 DNA follows: TGTGCCAGCAGCTCCAATAGCAGGGACGAGCAGTACTTC. It yields the protein CASSSNSRDEQYF.

The genes are TRBV11-2 and TRBJ2-2; perhaps TRBD2 as D (5 bases). Germline assignment: CDR1 SGHAT and CDR2 FQNNGV. The CDR3 totals 16 residues. With 4 bases removed from V and 2 bases from J, the gap between germline ends came to 14 bases. CDR3 in amino acids: CASSSLTGKNTGELFF. CDR3 bases: TGTGCCAGCAGCTCCCTTACCGGGAAAAACACCGGGGAGCTGTTTTTT.

Many counts were recorded for this clonotype. V usage is TRBV11-2 and J usage is TRBJ2-5, with D possibly matching TRBD2 (6 bases). Trimming stripped 4 bases from V and 2 bases from J, with 14 bases between. The CDR3 runs to 15 residues. Germline V gives CDR1 SGHAT, CDR2 FQNNGV. The CDR3 loop is CASSSPGRGQETQYF. In DNA form, the CDR3 reads TGTGCCAGCAGCTCACCCGGACGGGGGCAAGAGACCCAGTACTTC.

The chain has TRBV28 and TRBJ1-1; TRBD1 might be the D (5 bases). This CDR3 region has 15 residues. CDR1 and CDR2 (germline): MDHEN, SYDVKM. V lost 1 base to trimming and J lost 6 bases, with 15 bases between them. Here the CDR3 reads CASSLSGRGGAEAFF. CDR3 nucleotides: TGTGCCAGCAGTTTATCGGGACGGGGGGGAGCTGAAGCTTTCTTT.

This clonotype was seen ten or more times. The genes are TRBV7-8 and TRBJ2-7, with a possible D match to TRBD2 (5 bases). CDR3 length equals 14 residues. CDR1 is SGHVS, CDR2 FQNEAQ, per germline. V shed 2 bases and J shed 4 bases, with 12 bases lying between them. This CDR3 reads CASSLQDLTYEQYF. DNA for the CDR3: TGTGCCAGCAGCTTACAGGACTTAACATACGAGCAGTACTTC. The whole variable domain, filled in from reference TRBV7-8 and TRBJ2-7, reads GAGVSQSPRYKVAKRGQDVALRCDPISGHVSLFWYQQALGQGPEFLTYFQNEAQLDKSGLPSDRFFAERPEGSVSTLKIQRTQQEDSAVYLCASSLQDLTYEQYFGPGTRLTVT.

This clonotype was observed a few times. The chain joins TRBV19 to TRBJ1-1; the D gene is possibly TRBD1 (6 bases). The CDR3 is 14 residues long. Germline V gives CDR1 LNHDA, CDR2 SQIVND (reference sequence). The germline V and J ends were trimmed by 4 bases and 1 base, with 10 bases remaining between them. The CDR3 nucleotides read TGTGCCAGTAGTAGACAGGATACGAACACTGAAGCTTTCTTT. Protein: CASSRQDTNTEAFF.

This clonotype was found a few times. V is TRBV19 and J is TRBJ1-6, with 9 bases fitting TRBD1. This CDR3 has 17 amino acids. The V gene's germline CDR1 is LNHDA and CDR2 SQIVND (reference sequence). The V segment lost 3 bases and the J segment 10 bases; nucleotides outside the gene matches: 13. The CDR3 reads CASSMLLQGQGRSPLHF. CDR3 DNA sequence: TGTGCCAGTAGTATGTTACTCCAGGGACAGGGCAGATCACCCCTCCACTTT.

In this sample, this clonotype turned up many times. V gene TRBV7-2 combines with J gene TRBJ1-3, with D hard to call. V lost 8 bases and J 0 bases, leaving 14 bases between the germline ends. From germline, CDR1 is SGHTA and CDR2 FQGNSA. This CDR3 spans 15 amino acids. DNA for the CDR3: TGTGCCAGCCAGACCGGGCCGAGCTCTGGAAACACCATATATTTT. Translated: CASQTGPSSGNTIYF.

This clonotype was observed at least ten times. The V and J genes are TRBV7-6 and TRBJ2-3; D not certain. This CDR3 comprises 15 residues. Germline CDR1 is SGHVS and CDR2 is FNYEAQ. The germline V and J ends were trimmed by 0 bases and 0 bases, with 7 bases remaining between them. CDR3 sequence: CASSLAGPSTDTQYF. The CDR3 DNA is TGTGCCAGCAGCTTAGCGGGTCCCAGCACAGATACGCAGTATTTT.

The chain joins TRBV4-3 to TRBJ2-5, with 10 bases identical to TRBD2. The ends lost 3 bases at V and 4 bases at J; junction bases unmatched: 11. CDR3 length: 17 amino acids. From germline, CDR1 is LGHNA and CDR2 YSLEER. This CDR3 is CASSHRTSGLSTETQYF. The CDR3 DNA reads as TGCGCCAGCAGCCATCGGACTAGCGGCCTAAGCACAGAGACCCAGTACTTC.

The V call is TRBV5-1, the J call TRBJ1-1; D call uncertain. Germline V gene data show CDR1 as SGHRS and CDR2 as YFSETQ. There are 14 residues in the CDR3. V gave up 1 base and J gave up 3 bases, with 10 bases separating them. CDR3 amino acids: CASSLKGLDTEAFF. The CDR3 DNA follows: TGCGCCAGCAGCTTGAAAGGTCTCGACACTGAAGCTTTCTTT.

The chain has TRBV4-1 and TRBJ1-5, with D possibly TRBD1 on 5 matching bases. V lost 3 bases and J 5 bases, leaving 17 bases between the germline ends. The CDR3 runs 16 residues. Germline lookup yields CDR1 MGHRA and CDR2 YSYEKL. The DNA for the CDR3 is TGCGCCAGCAGCCATGCACAGGTTATGGGGGATCAGCCCCAGCATTTT. Translated: CASSHAQVMGDQPQHF.

This clonotype was recorded many times. The chain recombines TRBV7-8 with TRBJ2-1, with 10 bases identical to TRBD2. This CDR3 region has 16 residues. Trimming removed 5 bases from V and 4 bases from J; junction bases left unmatched: 8. The V gene's germline CDR1 is SGHVS and CDR2 FQNEAQ. As DNA, the CDR3 is TGTGCCAGCAGCCCCATAGCGGGAGGAAGTTACAATGAGCAGTTCTTC. Its protein is CASSPIAGGSYNEQFF.